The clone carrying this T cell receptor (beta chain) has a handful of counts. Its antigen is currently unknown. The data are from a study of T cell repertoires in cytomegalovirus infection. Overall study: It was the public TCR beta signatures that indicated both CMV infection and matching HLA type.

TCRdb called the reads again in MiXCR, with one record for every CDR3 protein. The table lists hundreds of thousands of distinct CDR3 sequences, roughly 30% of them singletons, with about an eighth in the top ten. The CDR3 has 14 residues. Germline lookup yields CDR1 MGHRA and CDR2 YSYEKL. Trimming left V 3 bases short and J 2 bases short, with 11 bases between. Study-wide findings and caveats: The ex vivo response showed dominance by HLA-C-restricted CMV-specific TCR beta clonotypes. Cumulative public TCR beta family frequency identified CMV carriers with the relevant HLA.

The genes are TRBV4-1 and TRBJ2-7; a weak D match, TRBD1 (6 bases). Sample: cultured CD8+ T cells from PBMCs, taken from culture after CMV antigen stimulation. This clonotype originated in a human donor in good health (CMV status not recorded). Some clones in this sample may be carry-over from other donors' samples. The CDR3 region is CASSHTGSPYEQYF. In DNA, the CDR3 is TGCGCCAGCAGCCATACAGGGTCCCCCTACGAGCAGTACTTC.